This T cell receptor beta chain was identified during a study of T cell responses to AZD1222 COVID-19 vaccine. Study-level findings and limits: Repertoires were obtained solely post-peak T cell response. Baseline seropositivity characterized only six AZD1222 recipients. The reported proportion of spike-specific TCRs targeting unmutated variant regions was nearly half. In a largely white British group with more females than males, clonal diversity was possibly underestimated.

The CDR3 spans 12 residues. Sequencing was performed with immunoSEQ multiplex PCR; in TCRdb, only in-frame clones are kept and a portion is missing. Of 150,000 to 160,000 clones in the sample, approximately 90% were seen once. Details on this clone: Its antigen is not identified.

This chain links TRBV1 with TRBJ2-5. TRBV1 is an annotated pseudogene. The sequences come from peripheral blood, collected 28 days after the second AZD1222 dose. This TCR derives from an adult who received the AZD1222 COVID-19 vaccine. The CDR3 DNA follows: TGCACCAGCAGCCAAGATTGCCAGACCCAGTACTTC. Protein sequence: CTSSQDCQTQYF.